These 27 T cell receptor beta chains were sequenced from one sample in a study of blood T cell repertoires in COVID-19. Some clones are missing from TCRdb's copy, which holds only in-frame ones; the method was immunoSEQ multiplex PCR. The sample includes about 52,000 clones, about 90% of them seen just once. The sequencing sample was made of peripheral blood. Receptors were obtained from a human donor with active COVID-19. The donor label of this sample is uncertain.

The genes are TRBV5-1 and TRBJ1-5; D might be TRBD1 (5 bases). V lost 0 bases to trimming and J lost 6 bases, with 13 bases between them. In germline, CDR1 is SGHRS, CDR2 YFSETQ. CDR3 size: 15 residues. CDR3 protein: CASSLGGGGGQPQHF. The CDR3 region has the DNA TGCGCCAGCAGCTTGGGCGGGGGGGGTGGTCAGCCCCAGCATTTT.

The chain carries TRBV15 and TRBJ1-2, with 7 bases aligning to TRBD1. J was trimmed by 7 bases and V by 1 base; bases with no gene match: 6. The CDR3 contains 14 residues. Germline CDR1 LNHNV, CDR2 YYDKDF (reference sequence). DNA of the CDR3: TGTGCCACCAGCAGAGGTAATACAGGGGCTGGCTACACCTTC. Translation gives CATSRGNTGAGYTF.

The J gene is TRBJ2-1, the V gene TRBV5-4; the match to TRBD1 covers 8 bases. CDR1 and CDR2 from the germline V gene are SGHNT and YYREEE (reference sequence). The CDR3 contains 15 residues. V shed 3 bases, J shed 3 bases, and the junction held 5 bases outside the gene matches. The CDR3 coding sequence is TGTGCCAGCAGCTCACCCGACAGGGGCTACAATGAGCAGTTCTTC. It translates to CASSSPDRGYNEQFF.

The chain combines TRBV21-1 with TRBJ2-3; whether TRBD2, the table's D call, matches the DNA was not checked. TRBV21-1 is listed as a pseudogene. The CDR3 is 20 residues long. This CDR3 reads CASSKSLRLNRRRITDTQYF. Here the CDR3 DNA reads TGTGCCAGCAGCAAATCACTGAGACTAAACAGAAGAAGAATCACAGATACGCAGTATTTT.

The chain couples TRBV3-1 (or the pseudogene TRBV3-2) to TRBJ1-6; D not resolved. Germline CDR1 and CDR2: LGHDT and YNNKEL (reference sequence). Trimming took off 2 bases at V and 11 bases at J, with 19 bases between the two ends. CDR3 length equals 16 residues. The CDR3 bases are TGTGCCAGCAGCCAATATATGGTAGATTTGGGCCCACCCCTCCACTTT. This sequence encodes CASSQYMVDLGPPLHF.

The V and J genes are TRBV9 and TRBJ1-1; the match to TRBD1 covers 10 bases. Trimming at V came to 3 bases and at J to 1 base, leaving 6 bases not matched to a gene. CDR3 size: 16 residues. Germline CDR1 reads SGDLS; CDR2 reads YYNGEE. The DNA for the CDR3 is TGTGCCAGCAGCGCGGGACAGGGGCATTGGAACACTGAAGCTTTCTTT. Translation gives CASSAGQGHWNTEAFF.

The CDR3 region is CASSQYRGLSGYGYTF. The CDR3 bases are TGCGCCAGCAGCCAGTACAGGGGACTCTCCGGCTATGGCTACACCTTC. The V gene is TRBV4-3, the J gene TRBJ1-2; 7 bases line up with TRBD1. J gave up 4 bases and V 3 bases, and 11 bases lay outside the gene matches. The CDR3 runs 16 residues. Germline V gives CDR1 LGHNA, CDR2 YSLEER.

The chain's CDR3 is CASSQDNGLASLYQETQYF. In DNA, the CDR3 is TGCGCCAGCAGCCAAGATAACGGCCTAGCTTCCCTGTACCAAGAGACCCAGTACTTC. J is TRBJ2-5 and V is TRBV4-3, with D possibly matching TRBD2 (5 bases). This CDR3 comprises 19 residues. The germline V gene has CDR1 LGHNA and CDR2 YSLEER. The V end lost 0 bases, the J end lost 0 bases, and 20 bases lay between the germline ends.

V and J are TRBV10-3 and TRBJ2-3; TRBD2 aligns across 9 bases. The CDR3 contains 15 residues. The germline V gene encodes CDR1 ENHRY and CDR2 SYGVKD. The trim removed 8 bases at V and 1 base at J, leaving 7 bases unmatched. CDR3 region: CAIGASGVGTDTQYF. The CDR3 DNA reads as TGTGCCATCGGGGCTAGCGGGGTAGGCACAGATACGCAGTATTTT.

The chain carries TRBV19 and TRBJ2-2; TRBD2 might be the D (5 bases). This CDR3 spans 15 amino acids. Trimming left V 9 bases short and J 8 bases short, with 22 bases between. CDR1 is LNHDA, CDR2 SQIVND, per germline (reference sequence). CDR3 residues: CASSLGMPLMGELFF. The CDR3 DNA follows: TGTGCCAGCAGCCTCGGGATGCCTCTTATGGGGGAGCTGTTTTTT.

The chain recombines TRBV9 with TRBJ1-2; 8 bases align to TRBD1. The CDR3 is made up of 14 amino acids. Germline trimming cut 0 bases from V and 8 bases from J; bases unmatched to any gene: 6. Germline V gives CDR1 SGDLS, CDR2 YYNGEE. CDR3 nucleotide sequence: TGTGCCAGCAGCGTAGGCACAGGGGGGGGAGGCTACACCTTC. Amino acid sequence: CASSVGTGGGGYTF.

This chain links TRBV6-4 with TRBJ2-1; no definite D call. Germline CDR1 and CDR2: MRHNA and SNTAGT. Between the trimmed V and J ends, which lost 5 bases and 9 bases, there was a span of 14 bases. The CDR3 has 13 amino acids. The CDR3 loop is CASSLTSVGEQFF. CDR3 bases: TGTGCCAGCAGTCTGACTTCCGTAGGTGAGCAGTTCTTC.

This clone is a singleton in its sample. In DNA, the CDR3 is TGTGCCAGCAGCTCCAGGGGATCGCTCAGTGAAGCTTTCTTT. It codes for CASSSRGSLSEAFF. The chain is built from TRBV7-9 and TRBJ1-1; TRBD1 might be the D (6 bases). In germline, CDR1 is SEHNR, CDR2 FQNEAQ (reference sequence). V shed 4 bases and J shed 7 bases, with 16 bases lying between them. CDR3 length equals 14 residues.

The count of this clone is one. The CDR3 sequence is CASSLGAPGNQETQYF. As DNA, the CDR3 is TGTGCCAGCAGCTTGGGGGCCCCGGGGAATCAAGAGACCCAGTACTTC. The genes are TRBV5-4 and TRBJ2-5; TRBD2 might be the D (5 bases). The CDR3 totals 16 residues. The germline CDR1 and CDR2 sequences are SGHNT and YYREEE (reference sequence). Between the trimmed V and J ends, which lost 0 bases and 2 bases, there was a span of 14 bases.

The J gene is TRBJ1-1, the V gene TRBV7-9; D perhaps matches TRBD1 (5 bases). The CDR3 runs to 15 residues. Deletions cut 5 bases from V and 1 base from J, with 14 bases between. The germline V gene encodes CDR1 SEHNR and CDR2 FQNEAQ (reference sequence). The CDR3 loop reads CASSATDSANTEAFF. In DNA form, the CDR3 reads TGTGCCAGCAGCGCCACCGACAGCGCGAACACTGAAGCTTTCTTT.

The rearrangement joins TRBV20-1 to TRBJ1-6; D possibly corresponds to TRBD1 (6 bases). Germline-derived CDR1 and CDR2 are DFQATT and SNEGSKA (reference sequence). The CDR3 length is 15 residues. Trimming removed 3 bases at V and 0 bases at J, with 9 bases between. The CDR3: CSASGGISYNSPLHF. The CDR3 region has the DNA TGCAGTGCTAGTGGGGGCATCTCCTATAATTCACCCCTCCACTTT.

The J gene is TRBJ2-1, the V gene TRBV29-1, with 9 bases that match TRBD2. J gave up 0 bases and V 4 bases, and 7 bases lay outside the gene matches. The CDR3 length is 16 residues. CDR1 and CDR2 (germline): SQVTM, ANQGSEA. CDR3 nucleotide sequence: TGCAGCGTTGGGAATAGCGGGGGTGCCTCCTACAATGAGCAGTTCTTC. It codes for CSVGNSGGASYNEQFF.

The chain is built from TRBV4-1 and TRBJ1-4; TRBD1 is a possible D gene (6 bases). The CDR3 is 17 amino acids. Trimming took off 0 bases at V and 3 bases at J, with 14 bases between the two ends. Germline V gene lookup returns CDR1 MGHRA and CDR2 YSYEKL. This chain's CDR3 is CASSQESRGIANEKLFF. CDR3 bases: TGCGCCAGCAGCCAAGAGTCGAGGGGGATAGCTAATGAAAAACTGTTTTTT.

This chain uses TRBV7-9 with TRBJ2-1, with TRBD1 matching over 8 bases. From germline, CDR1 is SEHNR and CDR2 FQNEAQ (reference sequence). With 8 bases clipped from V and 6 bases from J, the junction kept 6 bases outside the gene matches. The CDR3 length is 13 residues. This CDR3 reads CASWRTGSNEQFF. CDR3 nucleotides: TGTGCCAGCTGGAGGACAGGGTCCAATGAGCAGTTCTTC. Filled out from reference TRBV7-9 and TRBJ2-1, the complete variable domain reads DTGVSQNPRHKITKRGQNVTFRCDPISEHNRLYWYRQTLGQGPEFLTYFQNEAQLEKSRLLSDRFSAERPKGSFSTLEIQRTEQGDSAMYLCASWRTGSNEQFFGPGTRLTVL.

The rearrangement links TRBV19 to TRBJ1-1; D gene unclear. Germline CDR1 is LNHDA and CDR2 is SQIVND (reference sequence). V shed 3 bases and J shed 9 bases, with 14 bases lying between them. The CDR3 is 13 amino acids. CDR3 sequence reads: CASSMGFESQAFF. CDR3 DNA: TGTGCCAGTAGTATGGGCTTCGAGTCTCAAGCTTTCTTT.

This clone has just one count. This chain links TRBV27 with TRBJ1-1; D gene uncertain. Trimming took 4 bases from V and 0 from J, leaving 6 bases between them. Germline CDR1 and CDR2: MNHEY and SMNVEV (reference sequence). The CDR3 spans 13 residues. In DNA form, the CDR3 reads TGTGCCAGCAGTTCATCCATGAACACTGAAGCTTTCTTT. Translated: CASSSSMNTEAFF.

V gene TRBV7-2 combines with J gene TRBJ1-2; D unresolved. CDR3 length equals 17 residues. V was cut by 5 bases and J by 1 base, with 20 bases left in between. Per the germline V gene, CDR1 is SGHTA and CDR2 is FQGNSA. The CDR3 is CASSTPIPLTNNYGYTF. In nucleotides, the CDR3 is TGTGCCAGCAGCACCCCAATTCCCCTCACAAATAACTATGGCTACACCTTC.

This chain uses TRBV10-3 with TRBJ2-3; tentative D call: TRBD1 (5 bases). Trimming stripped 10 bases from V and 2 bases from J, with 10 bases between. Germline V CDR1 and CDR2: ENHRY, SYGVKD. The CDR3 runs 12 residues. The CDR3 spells CATGPSTDTQYF. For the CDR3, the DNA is TGTGCCACAGGGCCCTCCACAGATACGCAGTATTTT.

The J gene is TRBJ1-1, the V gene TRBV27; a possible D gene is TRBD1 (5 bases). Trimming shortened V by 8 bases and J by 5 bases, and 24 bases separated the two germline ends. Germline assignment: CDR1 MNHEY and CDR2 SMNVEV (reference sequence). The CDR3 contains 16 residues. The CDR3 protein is CASGRHVGTGGTEAFF. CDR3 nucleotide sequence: TGTGCCAGCGGACGACATGTGGGCACGGGGGGGACTGAAGCTTTCTTT.

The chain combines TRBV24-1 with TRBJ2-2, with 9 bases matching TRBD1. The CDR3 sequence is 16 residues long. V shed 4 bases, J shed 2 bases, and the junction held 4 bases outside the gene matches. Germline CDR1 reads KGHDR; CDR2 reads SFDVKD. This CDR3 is CATSDPTGGNTGELFF. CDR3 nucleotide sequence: TGTGCCACCAGTGACCCAACAGGGGGCAACACCGGGGAGCTGTTTTTT.

The CDR3, as DNA: TGTGCCAGCAGTTGGACAGGGCCGATCGTTGCCCAGCATTTT. Protein: CASSWTGPIVAQHF. The chain recombines TRBV6-2 or TRBV6-3 with TRBJ1-5; the match to TRBD1 covers 8 bases. Germline assignment: CDR1 MNHEY and CDR2 SVGEGT. The J segment lost 11 bases and the V segment lost 4 bases, leaving 10 bases of the junction unmatched. The CDR3 is 14 residues long.

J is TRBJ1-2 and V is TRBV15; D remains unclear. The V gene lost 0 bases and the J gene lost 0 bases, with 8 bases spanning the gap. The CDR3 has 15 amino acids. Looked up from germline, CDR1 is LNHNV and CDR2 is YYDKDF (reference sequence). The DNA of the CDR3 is TGTGCCACCAGCAGAGATCTCACACCTAACTATGGCTACACCTTC. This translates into CATSRDLTPNYGYTF.